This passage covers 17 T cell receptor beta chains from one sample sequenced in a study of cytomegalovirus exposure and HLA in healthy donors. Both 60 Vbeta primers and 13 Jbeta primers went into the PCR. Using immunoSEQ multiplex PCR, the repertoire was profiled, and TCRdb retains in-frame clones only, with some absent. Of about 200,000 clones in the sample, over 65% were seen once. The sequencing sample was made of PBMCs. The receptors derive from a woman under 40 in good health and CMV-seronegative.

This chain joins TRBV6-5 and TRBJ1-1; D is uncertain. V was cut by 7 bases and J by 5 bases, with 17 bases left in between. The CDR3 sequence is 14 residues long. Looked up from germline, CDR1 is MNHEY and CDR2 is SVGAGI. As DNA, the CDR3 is TGTGCCAGCATGGACCGTGGAGGGTTAACTGAAGCTTTCTTT. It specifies CASMDRGGLTEAFF.

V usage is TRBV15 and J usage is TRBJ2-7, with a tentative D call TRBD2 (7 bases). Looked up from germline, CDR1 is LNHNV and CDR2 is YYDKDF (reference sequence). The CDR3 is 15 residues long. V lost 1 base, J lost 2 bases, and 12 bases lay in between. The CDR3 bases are TGTGCCACCAGCAGAGGAGGGGGGGGTCCCTACGAGCAGTACTTC. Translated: CATSRGGGGPYEQYF.

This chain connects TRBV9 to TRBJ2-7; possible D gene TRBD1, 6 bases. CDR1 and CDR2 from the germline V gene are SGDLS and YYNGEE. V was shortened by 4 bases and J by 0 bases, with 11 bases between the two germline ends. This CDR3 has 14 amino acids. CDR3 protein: CASSPRQASYEQYF. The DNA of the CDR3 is TGTGCCAGCAGCCCCCGACAGGCCTCCTACGAGCAGTACTTC.

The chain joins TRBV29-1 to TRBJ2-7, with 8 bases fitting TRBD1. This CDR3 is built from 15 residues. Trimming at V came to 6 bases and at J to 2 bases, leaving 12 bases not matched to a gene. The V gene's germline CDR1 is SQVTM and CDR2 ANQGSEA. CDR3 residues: CSVLDRAEGTYEQYF. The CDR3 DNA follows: TGCAGCGTCCTGGACAGGGCAGAGGGTACCTACGAGCAGTACTTC.

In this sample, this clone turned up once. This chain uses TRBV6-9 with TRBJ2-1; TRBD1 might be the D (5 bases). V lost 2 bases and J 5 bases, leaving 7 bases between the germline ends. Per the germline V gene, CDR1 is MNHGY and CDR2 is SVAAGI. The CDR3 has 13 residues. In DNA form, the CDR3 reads TGTGCCAGCAGTTATGAACAGGACAATGAGCAGTTCTTC. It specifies CASSYEQDNEQFF.

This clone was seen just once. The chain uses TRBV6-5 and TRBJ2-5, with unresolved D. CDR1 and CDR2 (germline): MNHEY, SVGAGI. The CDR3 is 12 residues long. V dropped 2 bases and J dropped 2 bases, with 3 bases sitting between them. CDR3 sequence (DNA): TGTGCCAGCAGTTACCATCAAGAGACCCAGTACTTC. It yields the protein CASSYHQETQYF.

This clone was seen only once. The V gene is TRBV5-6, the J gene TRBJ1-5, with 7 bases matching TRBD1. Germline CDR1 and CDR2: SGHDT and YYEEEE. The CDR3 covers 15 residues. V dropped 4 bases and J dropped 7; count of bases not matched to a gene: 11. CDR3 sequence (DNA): TGTGCCAGCAGCCTTTACGATCGCAGGGGGCAGCCCCAGCATTTT. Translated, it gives CASSLYDRRGQPQHF.

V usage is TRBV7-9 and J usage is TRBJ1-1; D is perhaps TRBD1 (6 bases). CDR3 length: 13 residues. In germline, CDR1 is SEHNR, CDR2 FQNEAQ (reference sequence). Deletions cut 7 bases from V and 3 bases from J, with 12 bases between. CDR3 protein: CASIGGMDTEAFF. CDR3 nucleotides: TGTGCCAGCATAGGGGGTATGGACACTGAAGCTTTCTTT.

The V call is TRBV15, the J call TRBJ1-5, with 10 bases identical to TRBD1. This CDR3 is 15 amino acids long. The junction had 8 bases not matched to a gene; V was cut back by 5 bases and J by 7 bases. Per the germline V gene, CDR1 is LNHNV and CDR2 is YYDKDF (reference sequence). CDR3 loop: CATSLGTGVWQPQHF. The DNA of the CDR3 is TGTGCCACCAGCCTAGGGACAGGGGTTTGGCAGCCCCAGCATTTT.

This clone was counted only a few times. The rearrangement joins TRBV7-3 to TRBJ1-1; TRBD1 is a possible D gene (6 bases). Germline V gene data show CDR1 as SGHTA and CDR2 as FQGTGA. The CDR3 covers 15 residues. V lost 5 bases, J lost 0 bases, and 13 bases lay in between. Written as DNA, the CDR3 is TGTGCCAGCAGCCCCTTACAGGGCCTGAACACTGAAGCTTTCTTT. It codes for CASSPLQGLNTEAFF.

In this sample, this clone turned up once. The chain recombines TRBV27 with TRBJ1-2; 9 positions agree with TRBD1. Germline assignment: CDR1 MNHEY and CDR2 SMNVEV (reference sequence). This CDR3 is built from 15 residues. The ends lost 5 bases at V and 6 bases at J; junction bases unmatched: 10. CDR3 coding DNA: TGTGCCAGCAGTCCCCTCCTGACAGGGGGAAATGGCTACACCTTC. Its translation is CASSPLLTGGNGYTF.

This CDR3 is CASTTRPGGEQFF. CDR3 nucleotide sequence: TGCGCCAGCACCACCCGCCCAGGGGGGGAGCAGTTCTTC. The gene calls are TRBV5-1 and TRBJ2-1; D might be TRBD1 (7 bases). The CDR3 consists of 13 residues. Germline CDR1 SGHRS, CDR2 YFSETQ. V lost 6 bases and J 10 bases, leaving 17 bases between the germline ends. The full variable domain, completed using reference TRBV5-1 and TRBJ2-1, is KAGVTQTPRYLIKTRGQQVTLSCSPISGHRSVSWYQQTPGQGLQFLFEYFSETQRNKGNFPGRFSGRQFSNSRSEMNVSTLELGDSALYLCASTTRPGGEQFFGPGTRLTVL.

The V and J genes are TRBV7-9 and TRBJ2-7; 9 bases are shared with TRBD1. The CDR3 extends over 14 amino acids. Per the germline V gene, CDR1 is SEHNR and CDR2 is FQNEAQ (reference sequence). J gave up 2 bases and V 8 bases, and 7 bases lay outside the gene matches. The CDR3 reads CASCRDRVPYEQYF. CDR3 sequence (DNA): TGTGCCAGCTGCCGGGACAGGGTGCCCTACGAGCAGTACTTC.

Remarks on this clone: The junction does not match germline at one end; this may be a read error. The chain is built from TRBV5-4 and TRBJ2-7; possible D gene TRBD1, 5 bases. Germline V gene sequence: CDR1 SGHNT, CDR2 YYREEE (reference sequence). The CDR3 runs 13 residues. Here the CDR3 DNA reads TGTGCCAGCAGCTTGGAGGAGTCTTGGCGACAGAAATTC. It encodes CASSLEESWRQKF.

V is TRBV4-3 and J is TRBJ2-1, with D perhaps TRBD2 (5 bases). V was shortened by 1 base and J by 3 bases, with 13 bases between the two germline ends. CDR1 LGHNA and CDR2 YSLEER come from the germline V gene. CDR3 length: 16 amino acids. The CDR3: CASSQGQLDRYNEQFF. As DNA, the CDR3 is TGCGCCAGCAGCCAAGGACAACTAGACCGCTACAATGAGCAGTTCTTC.

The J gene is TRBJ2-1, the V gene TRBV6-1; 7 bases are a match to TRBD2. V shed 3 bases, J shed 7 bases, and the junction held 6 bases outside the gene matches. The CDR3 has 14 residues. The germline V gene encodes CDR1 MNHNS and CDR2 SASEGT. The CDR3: CASSERGSWNEQFF. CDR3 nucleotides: TGTGCCAGCAGTGAGCGGGGGTCTTGGAATGAGCAGTTCTTC.

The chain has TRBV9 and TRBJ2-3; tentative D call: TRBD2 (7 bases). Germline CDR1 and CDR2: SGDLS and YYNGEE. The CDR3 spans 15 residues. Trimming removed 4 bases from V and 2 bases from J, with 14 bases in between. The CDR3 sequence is CASSPPAGHTDTQYF. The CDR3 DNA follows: TGTGCCAGCAGCCCTCCAGCGGGACACACAGATACGCAGTATTTT.